The T cell receptor (beta chain) under discussion was sequenced for a study of CD8+CD57+ T cells in acquired aplastic anemia. Study-wide background: DNA per sorted CD4+ or CD8+ sample ranged about 0.17 to 27.4 ug, averaging roughly 3.5 ug. Notes on the study in general: Researchers report that twenty-nine CD8+ CDR3 sequences appeared in both patients and controls.

All sequencing subjects had displayed CD8+CD57+ cell expansion on flow cytometry. Germline loops: CDR1 SEHNR, CDR2 FQNEAQ (reference sequence). V was trimmed by 5 bases and J by 6 bases, leaving 14 bases between them. The CDR3 contains 13 residues. CDR3 and TCR beta VDJ profiling relied on a genomic DNA template. TCRdb re-analysed the reads in MiXCR, keeping a single row per CDR3 protein. This table has just over 200,000 distinct CDR3 sequences, 65% appearing once. Details on this clonotype: Its antigen remains unidentified.

This TCR derives from a human donor with aplastic anemia. This sequence joins TRBV7-9 and TRBJ2-7, with a possible D match to TRBD1 (6 bases). The sequenced material came from sorted CD4+, CD8+, or CD8+CD57+ T cells (not recorded which) from PBMCs. The CDR3 bases are TGTGCCAGCAGCCCCCAAACAGGGCGCGAGCAGTACTTC. It codes for CASSPQTGREQYF.